This passage covers 18 T cell receptor beta chains from one sample sequenced in a study of molecular identifiers for immune sequencing clone quantification. TCRdb re-called the PCR reads with MiXCR, one entry per CDR3 protein. The table records under 350,000 distinct CDR3 sequences, roughly a quarter of them present only once. The sample consisted of naive CD8+ T cells from blood, with Jurkat cell RNA spiked in. Subset described: FACS-sorted CD8+CD4-CCR7+CD45RA+ naive T cells. Receptors were obtained from a human donor in good health. Some libraries in this study had Jurkat cell RNA spiked in.

There are a few counts of this clonotype. This chain connects TRBV12-3 or TRBV12-4 to TRBJ2-5; 7 bases line up with TRBD1. This CDR3 has 15 amino acids. The V segment lost 6 bases and the J segment 3 bases; nucleotides outside the gene matches: 10. In nucleotides, the CDR3 is TGTGCCAGCAGGACAGGGAGTAGTGAAGAAGAGACCCAGTACTTC. Its translation: CASRTGSSEEETQYF.

Turning to this clonotype: An end of the junction does not agree with germline; a read error may underlie this. The CDR3 coding sequence is TGTGCCAGCAGCCCAATGCCGGGACTAGGGACCTACGAGCAGTGCTTC. Its protein product is CASSPMPGLGTYEQCF. The gene calls are TRBV27 and TRBJ2-7; 8 nucleotides match TRBD2. Germline values: CDR1 MNHEY, CDR2 SMNVEV (reference sequence). The CDR3 spans 16 residues.

This clonotype has a count of ten or more. This chain joins TRBV29-1 and TRBJ1-2, with D possibly being TRBD1 (5 bases). V was cut by 0 bases and J by 1 base, with 15 bases left in between. The CDR3 loop spans 16 amino acids. From germline, CDR1 is SQVTM and CDR2 ANQGSEA. The CDR3 loop is CSVEDLSQGVNYGYTF. The CDR3 nucleotides read TGCAGCGTTGAAGATCTTAGCCAGGGAGTTAACTATGGCTACACCTTC.

This clonotype was picked up a small number of times. This rearrangement joins TRBV7-9 to TRBJ2-2; D possibly corresponds to TRBD2 (6 bases). Trimming removed 5 bases from V and 6 bases from J, with 25 bases in between. Germline V CDR1 and CDR2: SEHNR, FQNEAQ (reference sequence). The CDR3 has 18 amino acids. The CDR3: CASSLPEGTADGAGELFF. For the CDR3, the DNA is TGTGCCAGCAGCCTACCGGAGGGGACCGCAGATGGGGCCGGGGAGCTGTTTTTT.

This clonotype was counted only a few times. The chain's CDR3 is CASSLASENEQYF. The CDR3 DNA sequence: TGTGCCAGCAGCTTAGCGTCGGAAAACGAGCAGTACTTC. The rearrangement uses TRBV7-9 and TRBJ2-7; the D is unclear. Trimming took off 0 bases at V and 5 bases at J, with 8 bases between the two ends. Looked up from germline, CDR1 is SEHNR and CDR2 is FQNEAQ (reference sequence). The CDR3 loop spans 13 amino acids.

Ten or more counts support this clonotype. The chain is built from TRBV27 and TRBJ1-4, with D tentatively TRBD1 (6 bases). This CDR3 is 17 amino acids long. Trimming pared 3 bases from V and 7 bases from J, leaving 21 bases between. Germline-derived CDR1 and CDR2 are MNHEY and SMNVEV (reference sequence). The CDR3 protein is CASSFPIRRGISEKLFF. The DNA of the CDR3 is TGTGCCAGCAGTTTCCCTATCAGAAGGGGGATCAGTGAAAAACTGTTTTTT. The whole variable domain, remainder taken from reference TRBV27 and TRBJ1-4, is EAQVTQNPRYLITVTGKKLTVTCSQNMNHEYMSWYRQDPGLGLRQIYYSMNVEVTDKGDVPEGYKVSRKEKRNFPLILESPSPNQTSLYFCASSFPIRRGISEKLFFGSGTQLSVL.

Only a few counts were recorded for this clonotype. The chain combines TRBV9 with TRBJ2-2; TRBD1 agrees at 7 bases. This CDR3 is built from 16 residues. The V and J ends lost 3 bases and 7 bases, in that order; junction bases with no gene match: 12. Germline CDR1 SGDLS, CDR2 YYNGEE. The CDR3 DNA is TGTGCCAGCAGCGCCTCACAGACAGGGCTTGGCGGGGAGCTGTTTTTT. Translating it yields CASSASQTGLGGELFF.

With respect to this clonotype: A much larger clone lies one base from this, so it may be a read error. J is TRBJ2-2 and V is TRBV7-9; either TRBD1 or TRBD2 may fit D (5 bases each). The CDR3 consists of 13 residues. The germline CDR1 and CDR2 sequences are SEHNR and FQNEAQ (reference sequence). The CDR3: CASSPPGTGVLFF. The CDR3, as DNA: TGTGCCAGCAGCCCCCCAGGGACCGGGGTGCTGTTTTTT.

V gene TRBV27 combines with J gene TRBJ1-1; 9 nucleotides agree with TRBD1. The CDR3 covers 16 residues. The trim removed 7 bases at V and 3 bases at J, leaving 12 bases unmatched. CDR1 and CDR2 from the germline V gene are MNHEY and SMNVEV (reference sequence). CDR3 residues: CASKIGQGISDTEAFF. In nucleotides, the CDR3 is TGTGCCAGCAAGATCGGACAGGGGATATCGGACACTGAAGCTTTCTTT.

As to this clonotype: This may stem from a read error, because a much larger clone lies one nucleotide away. This chain joins TRBV12-3 or TRBV12-4 and TRBJ2-7; 8 bases are a match to TRBD1. The trim removed 1 base at V and 3 bases at J, leaving 5 bases unmatched. The length of the CDR3 is 15 residues. CDR3 nucleotide sequence: TGTGCCAGCAGTTTAGGGGGGACAGGATACTACGAGCAGTACTTC. Its translation is CASSLGGTGYYEQYF.

This clonotype was seen repeatedly, ten times or more. Here the CDR3 reads CASSFGGNTEAFF. The CDR3 coding sequence is TGTGCCAGCAGTTTTGGGGGAAACACTGAAGCTTTCTTT. This chain links TRBV12-3 or TRBV12-4 with TRBJ1-1; D perhaps matches TRBD1 (5 bases). The CDR3 totals 13 residues. V was shortened by 3 bases and J by 2 bases, with 7 bases between the two germline ends.

The CDR3 is CASRSRGGEKLFF. The CDR3 DNA follows: TGTGCCAGCAGATCCAGGGGAGGGGAAAAACTGTTTTTT. The V gene is TRBV6-2 or TRBV6-3, the J gene TRBJ1-4; TRBD1 is a possible D gene (6 bases). The V gene lost 6 bases and the J gene lost 8 bases, with 13 bases spanning the gap. From germline, CDR1 is MNHEY and CDR2 SVGEGT. The CDR3 consists of 13 residues.

This clonotype was observed a handful of times. The chain couples TRBV15 to TRBJ1-1; TRBD1 agrees at 8 bases. V gave up 0 bases and J gave up 1 base; unmatched junction bases: 4. Germline V gene sequence: CDR1 LNHNV, CDR2 YYDKDF (reference sequence). This CDR3 contains 16 residues. The CDR3 loop is CATSRDRGLANTEAFF. DNA for the CDR3: TGTGCCACCAGCAGAGACAGGGGGCTTGCGAACACTGAAGCTTTCTTT.

Comments on this clonotype: This clone may be a read error of a much larger clone one base away. The chain uses TRBV4-2 and TRBJ2-7; no definite D call. V was clipped by 3 bases and J by 8 bases, with 14 bases between them. Germline lookup yields CDR1 LGHNA and CDR2 YNFKEQ. This CDR3 is 13 amino acids long. This CDR3 reads CASSQGNGHQQYF. The CDR3 region has the DNA TGTGCCAGCAGCCAGGGGAACGGTCACCAGCAGTACTTC.

Concerning this clonotype itself: Germline and junction disagree at one end, which may indicate a read error. This chain links TRBV4-2 with TRBJ2-7; 9 bases align to TRBD2. Germline-derived CDR1 and CDR2 are LGHNA and YNFKEQ. CDR3 size: 17 residues. CDR3 residues: CASSQERTSVFSYEQCF. CDR3 bases: TGTGCCAGCAGCCAAGAAAGGACTAGCGTGTTCTCCTACGAGCAGTGCTTC.

This clonotype was seen many times. V usage is TRBV12-5 and J usage is TRBJ1-3; D is unclear. The CDR3 spans 12 residues. Trimming took off 6 bases at V and 4 bases at J, with 7 bases between the two ends. Per the germline V gene, CDR1 is LGHNT and CDR2 is FRNRAP. The CDR3 loop is CASGGTGNTIYF. In DNA form, the CDR3 reads TGTGCTAGTGGAGGAACGGGAAACACCATATATTTT.

This clonotype was counted many times. The genes are TRBV7-2 and TRBJ2-3; TRBD2 agrees at 13 bases. J lost 0 bases, V lost 5 bases, and 2 bases had no gene match. CDR3 length: 16 residues. Germline values: CDR1 SGHTA, CDR2 FQGNSA. The chain's CDR3 is CASSTGLAGSTDTQYF. The CDR3 DNA reads TGTGCCAGCAGCACGGGACTAGCGGGGAGCACAGATACGCAGTATTTT.

This clonotype has only a few counts. The chain has TRBV7-9 and TRBJ2-2; 12 positions agree with TRBD2. The J segment lost 4 bases and the V segment lost 5 bases, leaving 20 bases of the junction unmatched. Germline values: CDR1 SEHNR, CDR2 FQNEAQ (reference sequence). The CDR3 length is 21 residues. CDR3 residues: CASSPVAGSKTSGRFTGELFF. In nucleotides, the CDR3 is TGTGCCAGCAGCCCGGTTGCAGGCTCCAAGACTAGCGGGAGATTCACCGGGGAGCTGTTTTTT.